This TCR beta chain is drawn from a study of blood T cells in healthy people across ages. Through a sample-barcoded 5' primer and a J-beta primer mix, a second PCR was run for roughly 7 to 12 cycles. TCRdb called the 5' RACE reads again in MiXCR, with one record for every CDR3 protein. This table holds some 1.4 million distinct CDR3 sequences, 42% found once. The CDR3 loop spans 15 amino acids. The germline V gene encodes CDR1 SGHTA and CDR2 FQGNSA. The V segment lost 4 bases and the J segment 3 bases; nucleotides outside the gene matches: 6. This rearrangement joins TRBV7-2 to TRBJ2-3, with 8 bases aligning to TRBD2. The receptor was derived from a woman between 18 and 29 years old in good health. The sample consisted of blood. The CDR3 is CASSSAGEATDTQYF. The CDR3 DNA reads TGTGCCAGCAGCTCAGCGGGAGAGGCGACAGATACGCAGTATTTT.